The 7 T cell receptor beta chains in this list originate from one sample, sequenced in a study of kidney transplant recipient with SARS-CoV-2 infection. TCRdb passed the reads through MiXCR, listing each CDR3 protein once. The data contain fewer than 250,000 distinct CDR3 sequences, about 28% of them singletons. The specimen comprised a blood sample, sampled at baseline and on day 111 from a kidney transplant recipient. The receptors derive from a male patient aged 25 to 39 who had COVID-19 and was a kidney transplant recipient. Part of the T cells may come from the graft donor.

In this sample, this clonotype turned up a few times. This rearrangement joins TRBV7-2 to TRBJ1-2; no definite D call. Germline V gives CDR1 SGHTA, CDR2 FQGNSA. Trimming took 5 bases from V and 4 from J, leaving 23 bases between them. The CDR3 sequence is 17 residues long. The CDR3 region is CASSHLPRDGKTYGYTF. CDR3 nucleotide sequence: TGTGCCAGCAGCCACCTCCCCAGAGACGGAAAGACCTATGGCTACACCTTC. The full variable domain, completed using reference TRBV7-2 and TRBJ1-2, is GAGVSQSPSNKVTEKGKDVELRCDPISGHTALYWYRQSLGQGLEFLIYFQGNSAPDKSGLPSDRFSAERTGGSVSTLTIQRTQQEDSAVYLCASSHLPRDGKTYGYTFGSGTRLTVV.

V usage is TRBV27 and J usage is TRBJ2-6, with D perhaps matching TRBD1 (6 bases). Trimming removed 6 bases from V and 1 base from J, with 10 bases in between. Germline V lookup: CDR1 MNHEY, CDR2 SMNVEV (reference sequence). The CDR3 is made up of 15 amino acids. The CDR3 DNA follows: TGTGCCAGCAGGGTCAGGGGATCTGGGGCCAACGTCCTGACTTTC. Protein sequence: CASRVRGSGANVLTF. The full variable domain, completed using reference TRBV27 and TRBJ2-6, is EAQVTQNPRYLITVTGKKLTVTCSQNMNHEYMSWYRQDPGLGLRQIYYSMNVEVTDKGDVPEGYKVSRKEKRNFPLILESPSPNQTSLYFCASRVRGSGANVLTFGAGSRLTVL.

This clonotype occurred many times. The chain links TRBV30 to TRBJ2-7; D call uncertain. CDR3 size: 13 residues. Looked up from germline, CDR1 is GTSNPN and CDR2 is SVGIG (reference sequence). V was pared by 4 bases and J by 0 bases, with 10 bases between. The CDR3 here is CAWNRRSSYEQYF. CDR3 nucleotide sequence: TGTGCCTGGAACAGACGGTCCTCCTACGAGCAGTACTTC.

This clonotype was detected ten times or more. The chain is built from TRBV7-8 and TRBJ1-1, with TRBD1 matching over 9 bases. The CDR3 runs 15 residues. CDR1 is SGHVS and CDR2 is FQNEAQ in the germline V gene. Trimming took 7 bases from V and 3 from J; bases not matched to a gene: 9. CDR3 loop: CASTPTGTGHTEAFF. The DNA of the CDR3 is TGTGCCAGCACACCGACCGGGACAGGGCACACTGAAGCTTTCTTT.

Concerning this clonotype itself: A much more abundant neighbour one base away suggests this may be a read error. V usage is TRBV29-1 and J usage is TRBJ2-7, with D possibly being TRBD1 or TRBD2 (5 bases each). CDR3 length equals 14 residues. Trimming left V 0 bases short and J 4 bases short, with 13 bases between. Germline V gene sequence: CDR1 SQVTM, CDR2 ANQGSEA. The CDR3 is CSVEEDVGDYEQYF. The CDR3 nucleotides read TGCAGCGTTGAAGAGGACGTGGGGGATTACGAGCAGTACTTC.

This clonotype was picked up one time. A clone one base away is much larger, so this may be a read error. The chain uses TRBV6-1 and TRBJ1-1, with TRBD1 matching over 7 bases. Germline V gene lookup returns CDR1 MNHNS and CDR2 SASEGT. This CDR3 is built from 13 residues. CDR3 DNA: TGTGCCAGCGGTGAAGGGGGCGGGACTGAAGCTTTCTTT. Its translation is CASGEGGGTEAFF.

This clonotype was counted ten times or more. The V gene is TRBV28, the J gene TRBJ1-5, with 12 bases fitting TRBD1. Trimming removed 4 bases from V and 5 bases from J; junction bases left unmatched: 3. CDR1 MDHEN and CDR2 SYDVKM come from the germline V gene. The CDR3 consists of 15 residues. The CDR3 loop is CASSSGTGGYQPQHF. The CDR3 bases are TGTGCCAGCAGTTCCGGGACAGGGGGCTATCAGCCCCAGCATTTT.